The 20 T cell receptor beta chains presented below share a single source sample, sequenced in a study of beta chain features in type 1 diabetes. Findings and caveats of the study: Within each of all four CD4+ subsets, Type 1 diabetes patients had TCRB CDR3s that were moderately but significantly shorter.

The entirety of the isolated RNA underwent reverse transcription, so expressed TCRB transcripts were sequenced. The method was immunoSEQ multiplex PCR; TCRdb's version includes in-frame clones alone and lacks a portion of them. The sample has hundreds of thousands of clones, approximately 10% seen once. No antigens are known for them. The sample taken for sequencing was central memory CD4+ T cells from blood. Every receptor here comes from a man under 40 with type 1 diabetes.

V gene TRBV9 combines with J gene TRBJ2-1; D might be TRBD1 (7 bases). Germline lookup yields CDR1 SGDLS and CDR2 YYNGEE. This CDR3 has 15 residues. V lost 4 bases and J 6 bases, leaving 17 bases between the germline ends. Here the CDR3 DNA reads TGTGCCAGCAGCACGGCGGGACAGACCAGCAATGAGCAGTTCTTC. It is translated as CASSTAGQTSNEQFF.

This clone was observed at least ten times. This chain joins TRBV4-3 and TRBJ2-3; D unclear. The CDR3 extends over 17 amino acids. The V and J ends lost 3 bases and 4 bases respectively, with 20 bases between them. The germline CDR1 and CDR2 sequences are LGHNA and YSLEER. The CDR3 DNA is TGCGCCAGCAGCCAGGGCCCCGACAAGCCCGGCCCAGATACGCAGTATTTT. Protein product: CASSQGPDKPGPDTQYF.

This clone was observed a handful of times. Additional DNA sequences in this sample encode the identical CDR3. The chain carries TRBV15 and TRBJ2-2; 8 bases fit TRBD1. CDR1 is LNHNV, CDR2 YYDKDF, per germline (reference sequence). The CDR3 loop spans 13 amino acids. V shed 3 bases, J shed 6 bases, and the junction held 0 bases outside the gene matches. CDR3 nucleotide sequence: TGTGCCACCAGCAGGGACAGGGCCGGGGAGCTGTTTTTT. Its protein product is CATSRDRAGELFF.

The chain is built from TRBV19 and TRBJ2-3; D ambiguous. The CDR3 contains 11 residues. Between the trimmed V and J ends, which lost 10 bases and 4 bases, there was a span of 9 bases. CDR1 is LNHDA, CDR2 SQIVND, per germline (reference sequence). CDR3 protein: CAIGSADTQYF. The CDR3 region has the DNA TGTGCCATAGGATCTGCAGATACGCAGTATTTT.

This chain connects TRBV4-3 to TRBJ2-3; D gene unclear. Germline V gives CDR1 LGHNA, CDR2 YSLEER. Trimming took 0 bases from V and 5 from J, leaving 12 bases between them. This CDR3 region has 15 residues. In nucleotides, the CDR3 is TGCGCCAGCAGCCAAGATCGGTCGCGCAGAGATACGCAGTATTTT. Its protein is CASSQDRSRRDTQYF.

This clone was recorded many times. The rearrangement joins TRBV4-3 to TRBJ2-3, with 8 bases lining up with TRBD2. There are 18 residues in the CDR3. V lost 1 base, J lost 5 bases, and 14 bases stayed unmatched. Germline CDR1 and CDR2: LGHNA and YSLEER. This CDR3 is CASSQASRGRGGEDTQYF. CDR3 nucleotide sequence: TGCGCCAGCAGCCAAGCTTCCAGGGGACGGGGGGGCGAAGATACGCAGTATTTT.

The chain combines TRBV21-1 with TRBJ1-5; the table gives TRBD1 as D, unverified against the DNA. TRBV21-1 is recorded as a pseudogene. The CDR3 has 16 amino acids. This CDR3 is CASSVGTGGLNQPQHF. The CDR3 DNA follows: TGTGCCAGCTCCGTCGGGACAGGGGGCCTCAATCAGCCCCAGCATTTT.

This clone was detected only a few times. The chain joins TRBV7-2 to TRBJ2-5; TRBD2 aligns across 8 bases. There are 17 residues in the CDR3. The J segment lost 5 bases and the V segment lost 1 base, leaving 12 bases of the junction unmatched. CDR1 is SGHTA and CDR2 is FQGNSA in the germline V gene. DNA of the CDR3: TGTGCCAGCAGCTTAGTGGGTCTCGGGGGGGCCGAGGAGACCCAGTACTTC. Residues: CASSLVGLGGAEETQYF.

Regarding this clone: This sample includes further DNA sequences coding for the same CDR3. The V call is TRBV20-1, the J call TRBJ2-5, with unresolved D. Between the trimmed V and J ends, which lost 5 bases and 1 base, there was a span of 2 bases. Germline V lookup: CDR1 DFQATT, CDR2 SNEGSKA (reference sequence). CDR3 length: 10 residues. The CDR3 sequence is CSASQETQYF. DNA of the CDR3: TGCAGTGCTTCCCAAGAGACCCAGTACTTC.

This clone was seen a handful of times. This rearrangement joins TRBV6-5 to TRBJ2-7, with D perhaps TRBD1 (6 bases). The CDR3 runs 15 residues. V dropped 0 bases and J dropped 2 bases, with 11 bases sitting between them. Germline lookup yields CDR1 MNHEY and CDR2 SVGAGI. Here the CDR3 DNA reads TGTGCCAGCAGTTACTCGGGGGCCCAAGCCTACGAGCAGTACTTC. This encodes CASSYSGAQAYEQYF.

This clone was detected only a few times. V and J are TRBV9 and TRBJ2-2; 9 positions match TRBD2. From germline, CDR1 is SGDLS and CDR2 YYNGEE. Unmatched junction bases numbered 12, after V lost 1 base and J lost 2 bases. CDR3 size: 19 residues. The CDR3 loop reads CASSVPLAGNGANTGELFF. CDR3 bases: TGTGCCAGCAGCGTACCCCTAGCGGGGAACGGTGCCAACACCGGGGAGCTGTTTTTT.

There are a few counts of this clone. The chain has TRBV7-9 and TRBJ2-7; a possible D gene is TRBD1 (6 bases). V lost 5 bases to trimming and J lost 4 bases, with 18 bases between them. The CDR3 spans 15 residues. Germline V gene sequence: CDR1 SEHNR, CDR2 FQNEAQ (reference sequence). The CDR3 spells CASSGGHSTLYEQYF. The CDR3 DNA follows: TGTGCCAGCAGCGGGGGACACTCAACTCTTTACGAGCAGTACTTC. The full variable domain, in which reference TRBV7-9 and TRBJ2-7 provide the parts outside the CDR3, is DTGVSQNPRHKITKRGQNVTFRCDPISEHNRLYWYRQTLGQGPEFLTYFQNEAQLEKSRLLSDRFSAERPKGSFSTLEIQRTEQGDSAMYLCASSGGHSTLYEQYFGPGTRLTVT.

Regarding this clone: The sample carries other DNA sequences with the same CDR3. This chain links TRBV28 with TRBJ1-2, with D tentatively TRBD1 (5 bases). The V gene's germline CDR1 is MDHEN and CDR2 SYDVKM. This CDR3 region has 12 residues. V lost 5 bases and J lost 4, with 8 bases in between. The CDR3, as DNA: TGTGCCAGCAGTAGGGGCGGCTATGGCTACACCTTC. Amino acids: CASSRGGYGYTF.

The chain carries TRBV4-3 and TRBJ2-3, with D possibly being TRBD2 (7 bases). The CDR3 loop spans 16 amino acids. V gave up 1 base and J gave up 2 bases, with 13 bases separating them. Germline V lookup: CDR1 LGHNA, CDR2 YSLEER. CDR3 amino acids: CASSQVVGGPTDTQYF. As DNA, the CDR3 is TGCGCCAGCAGCCAAGTGGTGGGGGGGCCCACAGATACGCAGTATTTT.

V gene TRBV29-1 combines with J gene TRBJ1-2; a possible D gene is TRBD1 (6 bases). Trimming took off 6 bases at V and 6 bases at J, with 8 bases between the two ends. The germline CDR1 and CDR2 sequences are SQVTM and ANQGSEA. The CDR3 runs to 10 residues. Here the CDR3 DNA reads TGCAGCGTCGGACAGAATGGCTACACCTTC. Translated: CSVGQNGYTF.

The V and J genes are TRBV11-2 and TRBJ2-3; D is perhaps TRBD2 (6 bases). Germline V gene lookup returns CDR1 SGHAT and CDR2 FQNNGV. The CDR3 loop spans 15 amino acids. V lost 4 bases to trimming and J lost 2 bases, with 13 bases between them. CDR3 in amino acids: CASSWRDSHTDTQYF. The CDR3 DNA reads TGTGCCAGCAGCTGGCGGGACTCCCACACAGATACGCAGTATTTT.

The gene calls are TRBV6-7 and TRBJ2-1; D ambiguous. TRBV6-7 is identified as an open reading frame with a role that is uncertain. This CDR3 region has 14 residues. V lost 7 bases, J lost 4 bases, and 14 bases lay in between. CDR3 DNA: TGTGCCAGCAAGTCGGCGGACCTTTACAATGAGCAGTTCTTC. It translates to CASKSADLYNEQFF.

This clone showed up just a few times. The V and J genes are TRBV5-1 and TRBJ2-3, with 10 bases fitting TRBD2. The V and J ends lost 0 bases and 6 bases, in that order; junction bases with no gene match: 4. The CDR3 runs 15 residues. Germline loops: CDR1 SGHRS, CDR2 YFSETQ. DNA for the CDR3: TGCGCCAGCAGCTTGGGGACTAGCGGCGGGGATACGCAGTATTTT. As protein: CASSLGTSGGDTQYF.

This clone has only a few counts. The V call is TRBV27, the J call TRBJ2-7; D is unresolved. V was pared by 2 bases and J by 7 bases, with 12 bases between. CDR3 length: 13 residues. Germline lookup yields CDR1 MNHEY and CDR2 SMNVEV (reference sequence). CDR3 sequence: CASSLDSLREQYF. CDR3 DNA sequence: TGTGCCAGCAGTTTAGATTCCCTTCGAGAGCAGTACTTC.

The chain links TRBV4-1 to TRBJ2-1, with a weak D call TRBD1 (5 bases). V was cut by 3 bases and J by 8 bases, with 20 bases left in between. This CDR3 contains 16 residues. In germline, CDR1 is MGHRA, CDR2 YSYEKL. The CDR3 here is CASSQFGHDDRDEQFF. The CDR3 region has the DNA TGCGCCAGCAGCCAGTTCGGACACGACGATAGGGATGAGCAGTTCTTC.